Listed below are T cell receptor beta chains from one sample, sequenced in a study of CD8 T cells in Susac syndrome. MiXCR, applied by TCRdb to the immunoSEQ multiplex PCR reads, yields one record per CDR3 protein. The sample lists about 150,000 distinct CDR3 sequences, approximately 94% seen once, with roughly 0.21% in the top ten. The sample consisted of CD8+ T cells from PBMCs. These receptors were taken from a human donor with multiple sclerosis. CDR3s include the opening cysteine and the closing phenylalanine or tryptophan. Each record gives: J gene, clone size, V gene, CDR3 length, D gene, CDR3 protein, CDR3 DNA. A D gene is named only where the DNA matches it firmly. A row's size may be missing; if present it is once, few, many or a size class.

TRBJ1-5	NA	TRBV29-1	12	NA	CSVRDGNQPQHF	TGCAGCGTGCGGGACGGTAATCAGCCCCAGCATTTT
TRBJ2-7	NA	TRBV20-1	14	NA	CSARPETETYEQYF	TGCAGTGCTAGACCCGAGACCGAAACCTACGAGCAGTACTTC
TRBJ2-3	NA	TRBV27	14	TRBD1	CASSDRGIIDTQYF	TGTGCCAGCAGCGACAGGGGTATCATAGATACGCAGTATTTT
TRBJ2-1	NA	TRBV30	15	TRBD2	CAWRGGLAAYNEQFF	TGTGCCTGGAGGGGTGGACTAGCTGCCTACAATGAGCAGTTCTTC
TRBJ1-2	NA	TRBV5-6	11	NA	CASSTDYGYTF	TGTGCCAGCAGCACAGACTATGGCTACACCTTC
TRBJ1-2	NA	TRBV7-9	12	NA	CASSPDVRGYTF	TGTGCCAGCAGCCCGGATGTCCGTGGCTACACCTTC
TRBJ2-6	NA	TRBV7-8	15	NA	CASSFRASGANVLTF	TGTGCCAGCAGCTTCAGGGCGTCTGGGGCCAACGTCCTGACTTTC
TRBJ1-3	NA	TRBV29-1	15	NA	CSVEDRGPFGNTIYF	TGCAGCGTTGAAGATCGTGGGCCATTTGGAAACACCATATATTTT
TRBJ2-1	NA	TRBV20-1	15	NA	CSARLPYGGYNEQFF	TGCAGTGCTAGACTCCCCTACGGGGGATACAATGAGCAGTTCTTC
TRBJ1-1	NA	TRBV24-1	16	NA	CATSAPGRGLGTEAFF	TGTGCCACCAGTGCCCCGGGTAGAGGCCTGGGGACTGAAGCTTTCTTT
TRBJ1-5	NA	TRBV7-9	15	NA	CASSLSTAGDQPQHF	TGTGCCAGCAGCCTGTCGACAGCGGGAGATCAGCCCCAGCATTTT
TRBJ2-1	NA	TRBV29-1	16	TRBD2	CSVEGLAGVTYNEQFF	TGCAGCGTGGAGGGACTAGCGGGGGTCACCTACAATGAGCAGTTCTTC
TRBJ2-7	NA	TRBV20-1	14	NA	CSARNTESSYEQYF	TGCAGTGCTAGGAATACCGAGAGCTCCTACGAGCAGTACTTC
TRBJ1-5	NA	TRBV2	16	TRBD1	CASRGDRGWSNQPQHF	TGTGCCAGCAGAGGGGACAGGGGTTGGAGCAATCAGCCCCAGCATTTT
TRBJ2-1	NA	TRBV29-1	11	NA	CSPRRGNEQFF	TGCAGCCCCCGTAGAGGAAATGAGCAGTTCTTC
TRBJ1-5	NA	TRBV20-1	14	TRBD1	CSASVRGSNQPQHF	TGCAGTGCTTCGGTCAGGGGGAGCAATCAGCCCCAGCATTTT
TRBJ2-1	NA	TRBV9	16	NA	CASSVPRTGLYNEQFF	TGTGCCAGCAGCGTACCGCGGACGGGTCTCTACAATGAGCAGTTCTTC
TRBJ1-1	NA	TRBV7-9	14	TRBD1	CASRRQGLNTEAFF	TGTGCCAGCAGGAGACAGGGACTTAACACTGAAGCTTTCTTT
TRBJ2-7	NA	TRBV30	10	NA	CAWSDVVHYF	TGTGCCTGGAGTGATGTAGTCCACTACTTC
TRBJ2-1	NA	TRBV4-3	15	NA	CASSDVQGTYNEQFF	TGCGCCAGCAGCGATGTACAGGGTACCTACAATGAGCAGTTCTTC
TRBJ1-2	NA	TRBV4-2	11	NA	CASGGGNGYTF	TGTGCCAGCGGCGGAGGCAATGGCTACACCTTC
TRBJ1-6	NA	TRBV6-6	13	NA	CASETAYNSPLHF	TGTGCCAGTGAGACAGCTTATAATTCACCCCTCCACTTT
TRBJ2-7	NA	TRBV5-1	15	TRBD1	CASSLGQGTDYEQYF	TGCGCCAGCAGCTTGGGACAGGGTACCGACTACGAGCAGTACTTC
TRBJ2-6	NA	TRBV29-1	15	TRBD1	CSAGTGRPGANVLTF	TGCAGCGCTGGGACAGGGAGGCCTGGGGCCAACGTCCTGACTTTC
TRBJ1-1	NA	TRBV30	11	NA	CAWTIGQEAFF	TGTGCCTGGACCATCGGACAAGAAGCTTTCTTT
TRBJ2-5	NA	TRBV7-9	16	NA	CASSSGPGIPGETQYF	TGTGCCAGCAGCTCGGGACCGGGAATACCAGGAGAGACCCAGTACTTC
TRBJ2-1	NA	TRBV28	16	TRBD2	CASSPRSGDSYNEQFF	TGTGCCAGCAGTCCCCGTAGCGGGGACTCCTACAATGAGCAGTTCTTC
TRBJ1-2	NA	TRBV2	12	NA	CASRQGPYGYTF	TGTGCCAGCAGACAGGGACCCTATGGCTACACCTTC
TRBJ2-7	NA	TRBV29-1	15	TRBD1	CSVATTGSSLYEQYF	TGCAGCGTTGCAACGACAGGGTCATCACTCTACGAGCAGTACTTC
TRBJ1-2	once	TRBV2	15	NA	CAALQGGVQDYGYTF	TGTGCCGCCCTGCAAGGGGGGGTACAGGACTATGGCTACACCTTC
TRBJ1-1	NA	TRBV12-3/TRBV12-4	14	NA	CASSLSGVTTEAFF	TGTGCCAGCAGTTTATCTGGGGTAACCACTGAAGCTTTCTTT
TRBJ2-7	NA	TRBV27	14	NA	CASSLLGGVGEQYF	TGTGCCAGCAGTTTATTGGGTGGGGTCGGCGAGCAGTACTTC
TRBJ2-7	NA	TRBV9	16	TRBD1	CASSVGAGTGDYEQYF	TGTGCCAGCAGCGTAGGGGCCGGGACAGGAGACTACGAGCAGTACTTC
TRBJ1-1	NA	TRBV7-9	13	NA	CASSLGWKTEAFF	TGTGCCAGCAGCTTGGGCTGGAAGACAGAAGCTTTCTTT
TRBJ2-2	NA	TRBV9	17	TRBD1	CASSSHRDRVNTGELFF	TGTGCCAGCAGCAGCCACCGGGACAGGGTCAACACCGGGGAGCTGTTTTTT
TRBJ1-2	NA	TRBV29-1	12	NA	CSVADSNYGYTF	TGCAGCGTTGCGGACAGTAACTATGGCTACACCTTC
TRBJ2-7	once	TRBV9	15	NA	CASSVAAGTNYEQYF	TGTGCCAGCAGCGTAGCGGCAGGGACGAACTACGAGCAGTACTTC
TRBJ2-1	NA	TRBV29-1	9	NA	CSVDNEQFF	TGCAGCGTTGACAATGAGCAGTTCTTC
TRBJ2-7	NA	TRBV29-1	15	NA	CSVEIARRSAYEQYF	TGCAGCGTTGAGATAGCGAGGAGATCGGCCTACGAGCAGTACTTC
TRBJ2-1	NA	TRBV4-3	15	NA	CASSDRRTAYNEQFF	TGCGCCAGCAGCGACCGACGGACGGCCTACAATGAGCAGTTCTTC
TRBJ1-1	NA	TRBV29-1	13	NA	CSVDRLGRAEAFF	TGCAGCGTAGACAGGTTAGGTAGAGCTGAAGCTTTCTTT
TRBJ2-3	once	TRBV24-1	15	NA	CATSGALEGTDTQYF	TGTGCCACCAGTGGCGCGCTTGAGGGCACAGATACGCAGTATTTT